The 22 T cell receptor beta chains below were found in one sample sequenced in a study of blood T cell repertoires in COVID-19. Measured with immunoSEQ multiplex PCR; TCRdb has only the in-frame clones, and not every one. This table holds hundreds of thousands of clones, roughly 85% found once. Sample: PBMCs or T cells enriched from blood (not recorded which). These TCRs come from a woman younger than 45 who had been exposed to COVID-19.

This clone was counted at least ten times. The V gene is TRBV12-3 or TRBV12-4, the J gene TRBJ2-7; 8 nucleotides agree with TRBD2. The CDR3 loop spans 13 amino acids. Losses at the gene ends were 7 bases for V and 6 bases for J; bases not matched to a gene: 8. This CDR3 reads CASNSGLASEQYF. DNA of the CDR3: TGTGCCAGCAATTCCGGACTAGCATCCGAGCAGTACTTC.

This clone turned up a few times. The chain is built from TRBV6-1 and TRBJ2-5; 7 bases align to TRBD2. The CDR3 consists of 16 residues. Trimming cost V 2 bases and J 2 bases; bases outside gene matches: 8. Germline CDR1 and CDR2: MNHNS and SASEGT. CDR3: CASSENKRGLQETQYF. The CDR3 nucleotides are TGTGCCAGCAGTGAAAACAAGCGGGGCTTACAAGAGACCCAGTACTTC.

The rearrangement uses TRBV5-1 and TRBJ2-1; maybe TRBD2 (5 bases). Trimming cost V 0 bases and J 7 bases, with 11 bases left between them. Germline V gives CDR1 SGHRS, CDR2 YFSETQ. The CDR3 spans 14 residues. CDR3 in DNA: TGCGCCAGCAGCTTGGGTCCGGGAAGAAATGAGCAGTTCTTC. Translating it yields CASSLGPGRNEQFF.

The rearrangement links TRBV5-1 to TRBJ1-4; D possibly corresponds to TRBD1 (6 bases). CDR3 length: 18 residues. V was shortened by 2 bases and J by 0 bases, with 17 bases between the two germline ends. Germline CDR1 and CDR2: SGHRS and YFSETQ. The CDR3 DNA sequence: TGCGCCAGCAGCTTCAAAGGGGCAGGGGTTACAACTAATGAAAAACTGTTTTTT. Amino acids: CASSFKGAGVTTNEKLFF.

This clone was seen just once. The chain carries TRBV6-5 and TRBJ1-4, with 9 bases fitting TRBD1. From germline, CDR1 is MNHEY and CDR2 SVGAGI. The CDR3 consists of 16 residues. V trimming: 2 bases; J trimming: 8 bases; junction bases outside the gene matches: 9. This CDR3 is CASSYPTGTGHEKLFF. Written as DNA, the CDR3 is TGTGCCAGCAGTTACCCGACCGGGACAGGGCACGAAAAACTGTTTTTT.

This clone appeared once. The J gene is TRBJ2-7, the V gene TRBV27; weak D call: TRBD1 (6 bases). Trimming stripped 3 bases from V and 5 bases from J, with 17 bases between. CDR3 length: 15 residues. From germline, CDR1 is MNHEY and CDR2 SMNVEV (reference sequence). This chain's CDR3 is CASSLESRGKDEQYF. The CDR3 DNA follows: TGTGCCAGCAGTTTGGAGTCCAGGGGTAAGGACGAGCAGTACTTC.

J is TRBJ2-3 and V is TRBV20-1, with TRBD2 as a possible D gene (5 bases). The ends were cut back, 3 bases at V and 0 bases at J, with 16 bases in the middle. Germline lookup yields CDR1 DFQATT and CDR2 SNEGSKA (reference sequence). The CDR3 has 16 residues. DNA for the CDR3: TGCAGTGCTAGTCGTCCCTCCGGGGTTAGCACAGATACGCAGTATTTT. Amino acids: CSASRPSGVSTDTQYF.

The V and J genes are TRBV28 and TRBJ2-1; tentatively, D is TRBD2 (6 bases). CDR1 MDHEN and CDR2 SYDVKM come from the germline V gene. The CDR3 consists of 16 residues. Between the trimmed V and J ends, which lost 5 bases and 5 bases, there was a span of 19 bases. The CDR3 region has the DNA TGTGCCAGCAGTCCCCCCCGGACTATAGGGAACAATGAGCAGTTCTTC. Protein sequence: CASSPPRTIGNNEQFF.

The genes are TRBV5-1 and TRBJ2-1, with D perhaps TRBD1 (5 bases). The CDR3 sequence is 15 residues long. Germline V gene data show CDR1 as SGHRS and CDR2 as YFSETQ. Trimming took 0 bases from V and 5 from J, leaving 12 bases between them. In DNA form, the CDR3 reads TGCGCCAGCAGCTTGGATGTAAGGGGCGACAATGAGCAGTTCTTC. Residues: CASSLDVRGDNEQFF.

In nucleotides, the CDR3 is TGTGCCAGCAGCTTTCTAAGATCCCACACAGATACGCAGTATTTT. It yields the protein CASSFLRSHTDTQYF. The V and J genes are TRBV7-3 and TRBJ2-3; D is ambiguous. The CDR3 has 15 residues. Trimming removed 3 bases at V and 2 bases at J, with 12 bases between. In germline, CDR1 is SGHTA, CDR2 FQGTGA. Full variable domain (outside the CDR3, taken from reference TRBV7-3 and TRBJ2-3): GAGVSQTPSNKVTEKGKYVELRCDPISGHTALYWYRQSLGQGPEFLIYFQGTGAADDSGLPNDRFFAVRPEGSVSTLKIQRTERGDSAVYLCASSFLRSHTDTQYFGPGTRLTVL.

V is TRBV27 and J is TRBJ1-2; D gene ambiguous. Trimming stripped 6 bases from V and 3 bases from J, with 11 bases between. The CDR3 sequence is 13 residues long. Germline-derived CDR1 and CDR2 are MNHEY and SMNVEV (reference sequence). The DNA of the CDR3 is TGTGCCAGCAGGGATAGACTGGACTATGGCTACACCTTC. Translated, it gives CASRDRLDYGYTF.

The chain is built from TRBV15 and TRBJ1-2; D perhaps matches TRBD1 (5 bases). CDR3 length: 15 amino acids. The germline gives CDR1 LNHNV, CDR2 YYDKDF (reference sequence). Trimming stripped 0 bases from V and 7 bases from J, with 15 bases between. The CDR3: CATSRDRGLGVGYTF. The CDR3 DNA reads as TGTGCCACCAGCAGAGATCGCGGCCTAGGGGTTGGCTACACCTTC.

The chain uses TRBV6-6 and TRBJ2-7; maybe TRBD2 (6 bases). This CDR3 contains 14 residues. The germline V gene encodes CDR1 MNHNY and CDR2 SVGAGI (reference sequence). Trimming took 0 bases from V and 4 from J, leaving 10 bases between them. In DNA, the CDR3 is TGTGCCAGCAGTTACTCCGGGGGAGGATACGAGCAGTACTTC. This encodes CASSYSGGGYEQYF.

This rearrangement joins TRBV27 to TRBJ2-5, with D unresolved. V lost 4 bases and J lost 4, with 19 bases in between. The germline V gene encodes CDR1 MNHEY and CDR2 SMNVEV (reference sequence). The CDR3 has 16 amino acids. CDR3 in amino acids: CASSSLMFGHRETQYF. CDR3 DNA sequence: TGTGCCAGCAGTTCACTAATGTTTGGTCATAGAGAGACCCAGTACTTC.

The chain uses TRBV9 and TRBJ2-7; D might be TRBD1 (6 bases). CDR1 SGDLS and CDR2 YYNGEE come from the germline V gene. The CDR3 is made up of 14 amino acids. V was trimmed by 0 bases and J by 2 bases, leaving 9 bases between them. The CDR3 bases are TGTGCCAGCAGCGTAGGGACAGAAGCCTACGAGCAGTACTTC. The encoded protein is CASSVGTEAYEQYF.

V is TRBV30 and J is TRBJ1-6, with 8 bases aligning to TRBD1. The CDR3 has 14 residues. Germline V gene sequence: CDR1 GTSNPN, CDR2 SVGIG (reference sequence). With V trimmed by 1 base and J by 13 bases, 9 bases remained unmatched. The CDR3 DNA is TGTGCCTGGAGTGGTGGGACAGGAGGTCGTCCCCTCCACTTT. Its protein product is CAWSGGTGGRPLHF. The full variable domain, in which reference TRBV30 and TRBJ1-6 provide the parts outside the CDR3, is SQTIHQWPATLVQPVGSPLSLECTVEGTSNPNLYWYRQAAGRGLQLLFYSVGIGQISSEVPQNLSASRPQDRQFILSSKKLLLSDSGFYLCAWSGGTGGRPLHFGNGTRLTVT.

The chain employs TRBV7-3 and TRBJ1-1; 8 nucleotides match TRBD1. The CDR3 runs to 14 residues. The ends lost 3 bases at V and 6 bases at J; junction bases unmatched: 6. Germline assignment: CDR1 SGHTA and CDR2 FQGTGA. CDR3 nucleotides: TGTGCCAGCAGCTTGTGGACAGGGTTGGCTGAAGCTTTCTTT. This sequence encodes CASSLWTGLAEAFF.

This chain uses TRBV18 with TRBJ1-4, with unresolved D. Germline CDR1 KGHSH, CDR2 LQKENI. The V and J ends lost 1 base and 0 bases respectively, with 3 bases between them. The CDR3 runs to 14 residues. The CDR3 loop reads CASSPQPTNEKLFF. CDR3 DNA sequence: TGTGCCAGCTCACCACAGCCAACTAATGAAAAACTGTTTTTT.

The CDR3 DNA reads TGTGCCAGCAGTTTAACAGGGGGCGCGTTTCAGCCCCAGCATTTT. Its translation is CASSLTGGAFQPQHF. The chain has TRBV6-2 or TRBV6-3 and TRBJ1-5, with TRBD1 matching 9 bases. There are 15 residues in the CDR3. The ends lost 4 bases at V and 6 bases at J; junction bases unmatched: 7. Germline assignment: CDR1 MNHEY and CDR2 SVGEGT.

CDR3 coding DNA: TGTGCCAGCAGCGCGGCAGGGGGGCTGACAGATACGCAGTATTTT. This gives the protein CASSAAGGLTDTQYF. The chain employs TRBV9 and TRBJ2-3; tentative D call: TRBD1 (7 bases). CDR1 is SGDLS, CDR2 YYNGEE, per germline. V was pared by 3 bases and J by 3 bases, with 14 bases between. The CDR3 is made up of 15 amino acids.

The J gene is TRBJ1-1, the V gene TRBV10-3; D is unresolved. Germline V gene lookup returns CDR1 ENHRY and CDR2 SYGVKD. The CDR3 consists of 12 residues. V lost 2 bases to trimming and J lost 6 bases, with 7 bases between them. The chain's CDR3 is CAISEGGPEAFF. DNA for the CDR3: TGTGCCATCAGTGAGGGAGGCCCTGAAGCTTTCTTT.

The V call is TRBV6-5, the J call TRBJ1-1; D remains unclear. Germline V gene sequence: CDR1 MNHEY, CDR2 SVGAGI. V gave up 0 bases and J gave up 7 bases, with 9 bases separating them. CDR3 length: 13 residues. CDR3 sequence: CASSYSIRSEAFF. The CDR3 coding sequence is TGTGCCAGCAGTTACTCGATTCGTAGTGAAGCTTTCTTT.